One sample yielded the 2 T cell receptor beta chains listed below, sequenced in a study of cytomegalovirus exposure and HLA in healthy donors. Repertoires were generated with immunoSEQ multiplex PCR, while TCRdb's copy carries only in-frame clones and drops some. The table has around 60,000 clones, 90% to 95% seen once; the top ten hold 1.3%. The sequencing input was PBMCs. All receptors come from a woman aged 18-35 years in good health and CMV-seronegative.

The chain is built from TRBV7-3 and TRBJ2-1, with 11 bases that match TRBD1. The CDR3 contains 15 residues. V was clipped by 4 bases and J by 6 bases; unmatched bases: 5. Germline CDR1 reads SGHTA; CDR2 reads FQGTGA. In DNA form, the CDR3 reads TGTGCCAGCAGCTCTCCGGGACAGGGGGTCAATGAGCAGTTCTTC. Translating gives CASSSPGQGVNEQFF. The full variable domain, completed using reference TRBV7-3 and TRBJ2-1, is GAGVSQTPSNKVTEKGKYVELRCDPISGHTALYWYRQSLGQGPEFLIYFQGTGAADDSGLPNDRFFAVRPEGSVSTLKIQRTERGDSAVYLCASSSPGQGVNEQFFGPGTRLTVL.

The genes are TRBV6-6 and TRBJ1-5; the D gene is possibly TRBD1 (5 bases). Germline CDR1 MNHNY, CDR2 SVGAGI (reference sequence). Trimming cost V 7 bases and J 0 bases, with 7 bases left between them. The CDR3 has 13 residues. The CDR3 DNA reads as TGTGCCAGCATCGGACATAGCAATCAGCCCCAGCATTTT. It codes for CASIGHSNQPQHF.